The entry below describes one T cell receptor (beta chain). The antigen is not known. The sample comes from a study of identical twins. Overall study findings and caveats: While abundant cord blood beta clonotypes carried fewer insertions, memory repertoires showed no such pattern.

MiXCR was run by TCRdb on the 5' RACE reads, yielding one entry per CDR3 protein. The data hold 350,000 to 450,000 distinct CDR3 sequences, with roughly 20% observed a single time. The CDR3 totals 14 residues. Germline loops: CDR1 ENHRY, CDR2 SYGVKD. With 5 bases clipped from V and 7 bases from J, the junction kept 8 bases outside the gene matches. Material for sequencing was naive T cells sorted from blood. The clonotype was recovered from a man aged 50 to 59 in good health. The chain joins TRBV10-3 to TRBJ2-7, with 10 positions matching TRBD2. The CDR3 region is CAISLAGGPGEQYF. As DNA, the CDR3 is TGTGCCATCAGTTTAGCGGGGGGCCCTGGGGAGCAGTACTTC.